The 22 T cell receptor beta chains listed next were all sequenced from one sample in a study of T-cell reconstitution after alpha-beta-depleted transplantation in children. Preparation of the TCRbeta library used unique molecular identifiers. TCRdb itself ran the PCR reads through MiXCR, one entry per CDR3 protein. In the table there are about 300,000 distinct CDR3 sequences, roughly a tenth of which are singletons. Sequenced here: PBMCs, sampled before TCRalphabeta/CD19-depleted stem cell transplant. The receptors derive from a boy under three years old with acute myeloid leukemia, due to receive a stem cell transplant.

This clonotype has ten or more counts. This rearrangement joins TRBV7-9 to TRBJ2-3; weak D call: TRBD2 (5 bases). CDR1 and CDR2 (germline): SEHNR, FQNEAQ (reference sequence). CDR3 length equals 16 residues. Deletions cut 3 bases from V and 2 bases from J, with 15 bases between. The CDR3 sequence: CASSFSRRLLTDTQYF. The CDR3 bases are TGTGCCAGCAGCTTTTCTCGGAGGCTACTCACAGATACGCAGTATTTT.

This clonotype was found a few times. The chain links TRBV28 to TRBJ2-7; 8 positions match TRBD2. The CDR3 spans 20 residues. Germline loops: CDR1 MDHEN, CDR2 SYDVKM. V shed 3 bases, J shed 3 bases, and the junction held 22 bases outside the gene matches. CDR3 sequence reads: CASSFLQARAGGSLGYEQYF. The CDR3 DNA follows: TGTGCCAGCAGTTTCCTCCAGGCACGGGCGGGAGGTTCCCTCGGCTACGAGCAGTACTTC. Complete variable domain (other parts from reference TRBV28 and TRBJ2-7): DVKVTQSSRYLVKRTGEKVFLECVQDMDHENMFWYRQDPGLGLRLIYFSYDVKMKEKGDIPEGYSVSREKKERFSLILESASTNQTSMYLCASSFLQARAGGSLGYEQYFGPGTRLTVT.

This clonotype showed up many times. J is TRBJ2-7 and V is TRBV7-9, with D tentatively TRBD1 (6 bases). V lost 8 bases to trimming and J lost 2 bases, with 13 bases between them. Germline CDR1 reads SEHNR; CDR2 reads FQNEAQ (reference sequence). This CDR3 region has 13 residues. The CDR3 coding sequence is TGTGCCAGCGCGGCAGGGGCCCCCTACGAGCAGTACTTC. As protein: CASAAGAPYEQYF. Full variable domain (rest looked up from reference TRBV7-9 and TRBJ2-7): DTGVSQNPRHKITKRGQNVTFRCDPISEHNRLYWYRQTLGQGPEFLTYFQNEAQLEKSRLLSDRFSAERPKGSFSTLEIQRTEQGDSAMYLCASAAGAPYEQYFGPGTRLTVT.

This clonotype was seen more than once but under ten times. The chain is built from TRBV12-3 or TRBV12-4 and TRBJ2-6; maybe TRBD1 (6 bases). The V gene lost 6 bases and the J gene lost 2 bases, with 14 bases spanning the gap. The CDR3 runs to 16 residues. This CDR3 is CASSMDHRAGANVLTF. CDR3 nucleotide sequence: TGTGCCAGCAGCATGGATCACAGGGCTGGGGCCAACGTCCTGACTTTC.

This clonotype has at least ten counts. This sequence joins TRBV4-3 and TRBJ2-5; 7 bases are shared with TRBD2. Germline values: CDR1 LGHNA, CDR2 YSLEER. The CDR3 has 17 residues. The V segment lost 3 bases and the J segment 1 base; nucleotides outside the gene matches: 11. Here the CDR3 reads CASSHSRWLAGQETQYF. For the CDR3, the DNA is TGCGCCAGCAGCCACTCCCGATGGTTAGCGGGCCAAGAGACCCAGTACTTC.

This clonotype has ten or more counts. V and J are TRBV21-1 and TRBJ1-4; the DNA was not used to check the table's D call, TRBD1. TRBV21-1 is listed as a pseudogene. This CDR3 has 15 amino acids. The CDR3 DNA is TGTGCCAGCAGCAAACCTGCCGGGGTGAATGAAAAACTGTTTTTT. It encodes CASSKPAGVNEKLFF.

Regarding this clonotype: This clone may be a read error of a much larger clone one base away. The chain is built from TRBV4-1 and TRBJ2-2; possible D gene TRBD2, 6 bases. The CDR3 spans 15 residues. The V end was cut by 4 bases, the J end by 5 bases, with 14 bases between. Per the germline V gene, CDR1 is MGHRA and CDR2 is YSYEKL. CDR3 coding DNA: TGCGCCAGCAGCCTAACGGGGGAGGAGACCGGGGAGCTGTTTTTT. It translates to CASSLTGEETGELFF.

The table lists this clonotype with many counts. The chain carries TRBV12-3 or TRBV12-4 and TRBJ2-3; D might be TRBD2 (6 bases). V lost 2 bases, J lost 5 bases, and 11 bases lay in between. This CDR3 is 14 amino acids long. The CDR3 region is CASSLLASEDTQYF. The CDR3 region has the DNA TGTGCCAGCAGTTTATTGGCTAGCGAAGATACGCAGTATTTT.

The genes are TRBV28 and TRBJ2-4; D remains ambiguous. This CDR3 region has 13 residues. Trimming shortened V by 2 bases and J by 7 bases, and 9 bases separated the two germline ends. Germline lookup yields CDR1 MDHEN and CDR2 SYDVKM. CDR3 sequence: CASSLLTLNIQYF. CDR3 in DNA: TGTGCCAGCAGTTTACTCACCCTGAACATTCAGTACTTC. The variable domain in full, completed from reference TRBV28 and TRBJ2-4, reads DVKVTQSSRYLVKRTGEKVFLECVQDMDHENMFWYRQDPGLGLRLIYFSYDVKMKEKGDIPEGYSVSREKKERFSLILESASTNQTSMYLCASSLLTLNIQYFGAGTRLSVL.

This clonotype was found many times. The J gene is TRBJ2-7, the V gene TRBV13, with 8 nucleotides matching TRBD1. V lost 9 bases, J lost 2 bases, and 6 bases stayed unmatched. Germline V gene lookup returns CDR1 PRHDT and CDR2 FYEKMQ (reference sequence). The CDR3 is 13 amino acids. This chain's CDR3 is CASKPGQAYEQYF. In DNA, the CDR3 is TGTGCCAGTAAACCGGGACAGGCCTACGAGCAGTACTTC. Full variable domain (missing parts from reference TRBV13 and TRBJ2-7): AAGVIQSPRHLIKEKRETATLKCYPIPRHDTVYWYQQGPGQDPQFLISFYEKMQSDKGSIPDRFSAQQFSDYHSELNMSSLELGDSALYFCASKPGQAYEQYFGPGTRLTVT.

This clonotype was counted a few times. This chain links TRBV6-4 with TRBJ2-6, with 10 bases identical to TRBD2. Germline values: CDR1 MRHNA, CDR2 SNTAGT. V was pared by 2 bases and J by 0 bases, with 10 bases of the junction left unmatched. The CDR3 totals 20 residues. CDR3 sequence (DNA): TGTGCCAGCAGTGACCTTATCTTAGCGGGGGGTTTCTCTGGGGCCAACGTCCTGACTTTC. It yields the protein CASSDLILAGGFSGANVLTF.

A note on this clonotype: A single base separates this from a much larger clone, so it may be a read error. The conserved final phenylalanine or tryptophan is absent from the CDR3, which likely points to a read error. This chain connects TRBV6-5 to TRBJ2-5; tentatively, D is TRBD1 or TRBD2 (5 bases each). Germline assignment: CDR1 MNHEY and CDR2 SVGAGI. The CDR3 extends over 14 amino acids. The V end was cut by 0 bases, the J end by 3 bases, with 8 bases between. The CDR3 region is CASSYSGTEETQYC. CDR3 coding DNA: TGTGCCAGCAGTTACTCCGGGACGGAAGAGACCCAGTACTGC.

V and J are TRBV12-3 or TRBV12-4 and TRBJ2-7; 8 bases agree with TRBD2. Trimming at V came to 3 bases and at J to 2 bases, leaving 3 bases not matched to a gene. CDR3 size: 14 residues. The CDR3 region is CASSFTSGTYEQYF. CDR3 coding DNA: TGTGCCAGCAGTTTTACTAGCGGTACCTACGAGCAGTACTTC.

At least ten counts were recorded for this clonotype. This chain links TRBV7-9 with TRBJ2-3; TRBD1 matches 7 bases. V dropped 4 bases and J dropped 0; count of bases not matched to a gene: 7. CDR3 length: 16 amino acids. CDR1 is SEHNR, CDR2 FQNEAQ, per germline (reference sequence). The DNA of the CDR3 is TGTGCCAGCAGCTCCGGACCGGGACAGAGCACAGATACGCAGTATTTT. Protein: CASSSGPGQSTDTQYF.

This clonotype was picked up many times. V and J are TRBV28 and TRBJ2-2, with 7 bases matching TRBD1. The CDR3 is 13 amino acids. The junction had 2 bases not matched to a gene; V was cut back by 5 bases and J by 5 bases. CDR1 and CDR2 from the germline V gene are MDHEN and SYDVKM. CDR3: CASSQTGTGELFF. CDR3 bases: TGTGCCAGCAGTCAGACAGGGACCGGGGAGCTGTTTTTT.

Ten or more counts support this clonotype. V usage is TRBV5-5 and J usage is TRBJ1-1; the D gene is possibly TRBD1 (5 bases). This CDR3 comprises 13 residues. Per germline, CDR1 SGHKS and CDR2 YYEKEE (reference sequence). Trimming shortened V by 4 bases and J by 4 bases, and 11 bases separated the two germline ends. CDR3 nucleotides: TGTGCCAGCAGCCAATCAGGGTTCACTGAAGCTTTCTTT. As protein: CASSQSGFTEAFF.

In its sample, this clonotype was seen a few times. This chain uses TRBV20-1 with TRBJ2-5; D unclear. The CDR3 is made up of 15 amino acids. V lost 5 bases and J lost 0, with 16 bases in between. Germline V gene sequence: CDR1 DFQATT, CDR2 SNEGSKA (reference sequence). The CDR3 loop reads CSAPTVLENQETQYF. In nucleotides, the CDR3 is TGCAGTGCTCCGACGGTGTTAGAGAACCAAGAGACCCAGTACTTC.

This clonotype was recorded at least ten times. The J gene is TRBJ2-7, the V gene TRBV7-9; 8 bases match TRBD1. The CDR3 is made up of 13 amino acids. Germline CDR1 SEHNR, CDR2 FQNEAQ (reference sequence). The V gene end was trimmed by 7 bases and the J gene end by 5 bases; junction bases not matched to a gene: 7. CDR3: CASKTGEVNEQYF. The CDR3 DNA sequence: TGTGCCAGCAAGACAGGGGAAGTCAACGAGCAGTACTTC. Together with reference TRBV7-9 and TRBJ2-7, the CDR3 gives the full variable domain: DTGVSQNPRHKITKRGQNVTFRCDPISEHNRLYWYRQTLGQGPEFLTYFQNEAQLEKSRLLSDRFSAERPKGSFSTLEIQRTEQGDSAMYLCASKTGEVNEQYFGPGTRLTVT.

Worth noting for this clonotype: This could be a read error, since a much larger clone is one nucleotide away. The chain has TRBV7-9 and TRBJ2-1; TRBD2 matches at 10 bases. Per germline, CDR1 SEHNR and CDR2 FQNEAQ (reference sequence). The CDR3 length is 15 residues. V dropped 5 bases and J dropped 8; count of bases not matched to a gene: 9. The DNA for the CDR3 is TGTGCCAGCAGCCAAGGACTAGCGGAGGCATATGAGCAGTTCTTC. Amino acid sequence: CASSQGLAEAYEQFF.

This clonotype was seen repeatedly, ten times or more. V is TRBV10-2 and J is TRBJ2-7; possibly TRBD2 for D (6 bases). CDR1 WSHSY and CDR2 SAAADI come from the germline V gene. The CDR3 extends over 14 amino acids. With 4 bases removed from V and 4 bases from J, the gap between germline ends came to 14 bases. The CDR3 coding sequence is TGCGCCAGCAGTGCTTTCGGGGCGGGGTACGAGCAGTACTTC. Amino acid sequence: CASSAFGAGYEQYF.

This clonotype was detected ten times or more. The rearrangement uses TRBV29-1 and TRBJ2-2; D is unclear. V was cut by 4 bases and J by 8 bases, with 5 bases left in between. The CDR3 is made up of 10 amino acids. Germline lookup yields CDR1 SQVTM and CDR2 ANQGSEA. Here the CDR3 DNA reads TGCAGCGTTGCCCAGGGGGAGCTGTTTTTT. It yields the protein CSVAQGELFF.

In its sample, this clonotype was seen many times. The CDR3 region has the DNA TGTGCCAGCACTCTACTAGTCCAAGAGACCCAGTACTTC. Protein product: CASTLLVQETQYF. The chain is built from TRBV12-3 or TRBV12-4 and TRBJ2-5, with D possibly matching TRBD2 (5 bases). Trimming left V 7 bases short and J 1 base short, with 10 bases between. This CDR3 has 13 residues.